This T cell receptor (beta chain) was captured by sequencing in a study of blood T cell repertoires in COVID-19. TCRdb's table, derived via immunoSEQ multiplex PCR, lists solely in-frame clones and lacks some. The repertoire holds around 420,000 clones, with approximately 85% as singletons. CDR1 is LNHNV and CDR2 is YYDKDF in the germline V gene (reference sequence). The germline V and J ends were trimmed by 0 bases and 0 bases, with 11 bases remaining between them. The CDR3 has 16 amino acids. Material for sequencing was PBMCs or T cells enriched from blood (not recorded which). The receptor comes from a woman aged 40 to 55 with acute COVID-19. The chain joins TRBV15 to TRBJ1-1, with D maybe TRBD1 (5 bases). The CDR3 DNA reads TGTGCCACCAGCAGAGATCAAGGGGCTCTGAACACTGAAGCTTTCTTT. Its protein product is CATSRDQGALNTEAFF.